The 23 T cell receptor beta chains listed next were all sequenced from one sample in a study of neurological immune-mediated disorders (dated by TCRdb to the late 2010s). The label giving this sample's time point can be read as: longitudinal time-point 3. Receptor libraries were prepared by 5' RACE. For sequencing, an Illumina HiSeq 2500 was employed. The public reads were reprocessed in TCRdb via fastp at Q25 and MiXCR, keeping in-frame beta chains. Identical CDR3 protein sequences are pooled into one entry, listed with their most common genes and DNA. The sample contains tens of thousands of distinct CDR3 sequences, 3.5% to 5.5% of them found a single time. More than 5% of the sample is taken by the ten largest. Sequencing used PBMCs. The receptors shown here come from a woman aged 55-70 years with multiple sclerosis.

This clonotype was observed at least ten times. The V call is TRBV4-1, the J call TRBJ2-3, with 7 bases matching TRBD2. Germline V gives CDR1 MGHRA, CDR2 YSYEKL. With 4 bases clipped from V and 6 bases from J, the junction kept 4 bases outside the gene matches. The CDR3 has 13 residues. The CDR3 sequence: CASSPTSSDTQYF. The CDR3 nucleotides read TGCGCCAGCAGCCCGACTAGCTCGGATACGCAGTATTTT.

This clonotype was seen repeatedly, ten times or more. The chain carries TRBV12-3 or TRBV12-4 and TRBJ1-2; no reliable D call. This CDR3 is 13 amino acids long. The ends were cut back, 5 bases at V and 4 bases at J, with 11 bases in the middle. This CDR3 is CASSTALSYGYTF. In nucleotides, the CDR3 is TGTGCCAGCAGTACAGCGCTGAGCTATGGCTACACCTTC.

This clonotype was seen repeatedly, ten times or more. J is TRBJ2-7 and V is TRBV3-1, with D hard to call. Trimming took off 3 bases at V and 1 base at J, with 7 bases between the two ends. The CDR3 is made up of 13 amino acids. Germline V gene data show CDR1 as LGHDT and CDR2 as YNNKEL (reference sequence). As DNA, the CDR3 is TGTGCCAGCAGCCATCGGAATTCCTACGAGCAGTACTTC. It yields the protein CASSHRNSYEQYF.

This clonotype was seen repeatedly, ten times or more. The CDR3 loop reads CASSWEARTDTQYF. In DNA, the CDR3 is TGCGCCAGCAGCTGGGAGGCTCGCACAGATACGCAGTATTTT. V usage is TRBV5-1 and J usage is TRBJ2-3; a weak D match, TRBD2 (6 bases). With 3 bases removed from V and 1 base from J, the gap between germline ends came to 9 bases. Germline V CDR1 and CDR2: SGHRS, YFSETQ. The length of the CDR3 is 14 residues.

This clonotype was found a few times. The CDR3 nucleotides read TGCGCCAGCAGCCCGGCCGGGACATTATATAGCACAGATACGCAGTATTTT. It translates to CASSPAGTLYSTDTQYF. The J gene is TRBJ2-3, the V gene TRBV5-1, with D possibly TRBD1 on 6 matching bases. Between the trimmed V and J ends, which lost 4 bases and 0 bases, there was a span of 18 bases. The V gene's germline CDR1 is SGHRS and CDR2 YFSETQ. The CDR3 extends over 17 amino acids.

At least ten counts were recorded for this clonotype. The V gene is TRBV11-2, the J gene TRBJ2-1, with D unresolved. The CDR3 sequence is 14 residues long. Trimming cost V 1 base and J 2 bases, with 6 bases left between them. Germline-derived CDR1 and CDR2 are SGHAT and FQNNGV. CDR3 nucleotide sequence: TGTGCCAGCAGCTTAGTGGCACCCTACAATGAGCAGTTCTTC. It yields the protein CASSLVAPYNEQFF.

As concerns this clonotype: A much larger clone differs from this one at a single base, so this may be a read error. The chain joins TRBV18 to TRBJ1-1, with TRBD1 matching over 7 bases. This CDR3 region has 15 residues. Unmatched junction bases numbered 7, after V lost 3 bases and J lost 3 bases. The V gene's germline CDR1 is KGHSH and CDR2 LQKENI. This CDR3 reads CASSPDRTLDTEAFF. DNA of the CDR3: TGTGCCAGCTCACCGGACAGGACGTTGGACACTGAAGCTTTCTTT.

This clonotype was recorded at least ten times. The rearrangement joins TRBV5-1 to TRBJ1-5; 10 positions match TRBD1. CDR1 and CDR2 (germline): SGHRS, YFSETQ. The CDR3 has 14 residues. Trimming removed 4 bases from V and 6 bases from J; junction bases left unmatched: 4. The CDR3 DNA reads TGCGCCAGCAGCCCCGGACAGGGGGGTCAGCCCCAGCATTTT. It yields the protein CASSPGQGGQPQHF. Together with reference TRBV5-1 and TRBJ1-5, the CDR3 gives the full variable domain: KAGVTQTPRYLIKTRGQQVTLSCSPISGHRSVSWYQQTPGQGLQFLFEYFSETQRNKGNFPGRFSGRQFSNSRSEMNVSTLELGDSALYLCASSPGQGGQPQHFGDGTRLSIL.

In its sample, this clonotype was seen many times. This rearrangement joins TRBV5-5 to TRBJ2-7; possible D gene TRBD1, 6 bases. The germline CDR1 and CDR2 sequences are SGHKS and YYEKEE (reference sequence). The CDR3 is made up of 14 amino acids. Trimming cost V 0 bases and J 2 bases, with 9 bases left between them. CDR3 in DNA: TGTGCCAGCAGCTTGGCCACAGGGACCTACGAGCAGTACTTC. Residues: CASSLATGTYEQYF.

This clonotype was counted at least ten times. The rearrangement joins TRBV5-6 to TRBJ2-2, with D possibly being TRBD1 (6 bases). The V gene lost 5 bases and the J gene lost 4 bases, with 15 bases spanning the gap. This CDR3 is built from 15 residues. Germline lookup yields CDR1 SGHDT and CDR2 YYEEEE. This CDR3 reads CASSSGVLVTGELFF. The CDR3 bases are TGTGCCAGCAGTTCAGGGGTTTTGGTCACCGGGGAGCTGTTTTTT. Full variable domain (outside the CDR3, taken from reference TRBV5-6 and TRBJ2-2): DAGVTQSPTHLIKTRGQQVTLRCSPKSGHDTVSWYQQALGQGPQFIFQYYEEEERQRGNFPDRFSGHQFPNYSSELNVNALLLGDSALYLCASSSGVLVTGELFFGEGSRLTVL.

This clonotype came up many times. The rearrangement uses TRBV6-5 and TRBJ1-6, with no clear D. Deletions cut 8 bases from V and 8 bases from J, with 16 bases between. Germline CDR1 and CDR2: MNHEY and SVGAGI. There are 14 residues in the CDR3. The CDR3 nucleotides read TGTGCCAGCTCAAAAAACGACAAATATTCACCCCTCCACTTT. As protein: CASSKNDKYSPLHF.

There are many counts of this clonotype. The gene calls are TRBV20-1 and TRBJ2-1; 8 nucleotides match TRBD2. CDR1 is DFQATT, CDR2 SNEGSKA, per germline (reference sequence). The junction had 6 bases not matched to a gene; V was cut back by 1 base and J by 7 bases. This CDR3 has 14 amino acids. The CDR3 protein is CSARAGGAKNEQFF. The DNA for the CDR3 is TGCAGTGCTAGAGCCGGGGGGGCGAAAAATGAGCAGTTCTTC.

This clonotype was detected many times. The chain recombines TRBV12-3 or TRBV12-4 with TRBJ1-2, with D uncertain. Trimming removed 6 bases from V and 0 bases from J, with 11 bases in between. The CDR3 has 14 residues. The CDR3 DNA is TGTGCCAGCAGACGGGCCAGCTCTAACTATGGCTACACCTTC. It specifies CASRRASSNYGYTF.

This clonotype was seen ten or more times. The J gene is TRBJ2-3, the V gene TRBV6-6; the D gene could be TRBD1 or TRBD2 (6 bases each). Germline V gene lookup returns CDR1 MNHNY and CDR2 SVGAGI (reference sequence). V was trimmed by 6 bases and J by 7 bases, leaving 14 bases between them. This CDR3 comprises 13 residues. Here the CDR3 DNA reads TGTGCCAGCAGAAGACTAGGGGGTAATACGCAGTATTTT. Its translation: CASRRLGGNTQYF.

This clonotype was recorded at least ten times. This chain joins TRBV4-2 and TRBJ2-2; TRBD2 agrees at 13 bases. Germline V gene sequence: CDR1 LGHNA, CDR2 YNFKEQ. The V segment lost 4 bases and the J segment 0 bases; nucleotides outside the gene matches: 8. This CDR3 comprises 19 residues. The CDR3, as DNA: TGTGCCAGCAGCCTTAGGACTAGCGGGGGTGCAGCGAACACCGGGGAGCTGTTTTTT. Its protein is CASSLRTSGGAANTGELFF.

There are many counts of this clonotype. The CDR3 DNA follows: TGTGCCAGCAGCCCTAACGGCCAGGGAGAGAGTGGCTACACCTTC. Encoded protein: CASSPNGQGESGYTF. The chain has TRBV3-1 and TRBJ1-2, with D possibly being TRBD1 (5 bases). Germline V lookup: CDR1 LGHDT, CDR2 YNNKEL (reference sequence). The CDR3 is made up of 15 amino acids. V was trimmed by 4 bases and J by 7 bases, leaving 19 bases between them.

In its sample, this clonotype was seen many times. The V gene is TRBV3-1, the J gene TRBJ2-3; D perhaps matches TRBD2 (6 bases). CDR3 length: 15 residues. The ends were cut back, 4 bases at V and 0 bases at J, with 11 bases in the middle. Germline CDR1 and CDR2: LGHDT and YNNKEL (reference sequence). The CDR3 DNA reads TGTGCCAGCAGCCCCAGTCGGGGGAGCACAGATACGCAGTATTTT. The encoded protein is CASSPSRGSTDTQYF.

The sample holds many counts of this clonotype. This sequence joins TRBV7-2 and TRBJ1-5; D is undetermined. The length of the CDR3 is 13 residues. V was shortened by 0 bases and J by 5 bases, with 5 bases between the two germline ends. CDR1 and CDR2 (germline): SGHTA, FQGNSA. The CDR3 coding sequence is TGTGCCAGCAGCTTAGCGGAGTATCAGCCCCAGCATTTT. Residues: CASSLAEYQPQHF. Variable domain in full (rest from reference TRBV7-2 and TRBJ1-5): GAGVSQSPSNKVTEKGKDVELRCDPISGHTALYWYRQSLGQGLEFLIYFQGNSAPDKSGLPSDRFSAERTGGSVSTLTIQRTQQEDSAVYLCASSLAEYQPQHFGDGTRLSIL.

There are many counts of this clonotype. CDR3 nucleotide sequence: TGCGCCAGCAGTGAAGCGGGGCCGAACACTGAAGCTTTCTTT. Its protein is CASSEAGPNTEAFF. J is TRBJ1-1 and V is TRBV10-2, with D tentatively TRBD1 (5 bases). V gave up 3 bases and J gave up 1 base, with 9 bases separating them. From germline, CDR1 is WSHSY and CDR2 SAAADI. There are 14 residues in the CDR3.

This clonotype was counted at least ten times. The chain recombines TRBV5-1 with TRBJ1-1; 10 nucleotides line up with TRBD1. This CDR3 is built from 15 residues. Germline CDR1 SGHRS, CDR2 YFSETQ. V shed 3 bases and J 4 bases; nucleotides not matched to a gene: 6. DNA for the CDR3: TGCGCCAGCAGCTCGGGACAGGGGTATAGCACTGAAGCTTTCTTT. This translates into CASSSGQGYSTEAFF.

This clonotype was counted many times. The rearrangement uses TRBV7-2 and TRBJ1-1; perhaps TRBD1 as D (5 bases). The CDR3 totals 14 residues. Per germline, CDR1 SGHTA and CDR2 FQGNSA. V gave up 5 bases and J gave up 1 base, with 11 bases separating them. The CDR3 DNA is TGTGCCAGCAGCCAGACAGCCTCGAACACTGAAGCTTTCTTT. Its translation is CASSQTASNTEAFF.

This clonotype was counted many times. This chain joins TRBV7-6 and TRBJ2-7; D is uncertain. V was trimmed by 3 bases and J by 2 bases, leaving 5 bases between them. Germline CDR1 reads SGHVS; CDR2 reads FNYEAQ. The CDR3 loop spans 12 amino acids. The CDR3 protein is CASSLNTYEQYF. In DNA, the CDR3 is TGTGCCAGCAGCTTGAACACCTACGAGCAGTACTTC.

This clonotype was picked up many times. The CDR3 sequence: CATSREHTAARNTIYF. The CDR3 DNA follows: TGTGCCACCAGCAGAGAACACACCGCCGCAAGGAACACCATATATTTT. The J gene is TRBJ1-3, the V gene TRBV15; D unresolved. The V end lost 0 bases, the J end lost 7 bases, and 16 bases lay between the germline ends. The CDR3 has 16 residues. Germline CDR1 and CDR2: LNHNV and YYDKDF (reference sequence). Supplemented by reference TRBV15 and TRBJ1-3, the full variable domain reads DAMVIQNPRYQVTQFGKPVTLSCSQTLNHNVMYWYQQKSSQAPKLLFHYYDKDFNNEADTPDNFQSRRPNTSFCFLDIRSPGLGDTAMYLCATSREHTAARNTIYFGEGSWLTVV.